This T cell receptor beta chain stems from a study of T-cell memory formation after mild COVID-19. This clonotype has only a few counts. Its antigen remains unknown. The study's findings and limits: From day 15 to 85, contracting clones were balanced between CD4 and CD8, whereas later expanders leaned toward CD4+.

TCRdb processed the 5' RACE reads anew with MiXCR; each CDR3 protein has one entry. The sample consists of under 550,000 distinct CDR3 sequences, over 15% of them appearing once. Germline values: CDR1 SGDLS, CDR2 YYNGEE. There are 16 residues in the CDR3. V was clipped by 3 bases and J by 7 bases; unmatched bases: 15. This sequence originates from a man between 18 and 35 years old who had mild COVID-19 (a few samples of this study predate the infection). Cell type and time point are not known. The sample comprised PBMCs or a T cell subset sorted from them (not recorded which). The chain carries TRBV9 and TRBJ1-1; 7 nucleotides align to TRBD1. The CDR3 DNA follows: TGTGCCAGCAGCGCCGACCTTAGAACAGGGGTCGGTGAAGCTTTCTTT. Encoded protein: CASSADLRTGVGEAFF.